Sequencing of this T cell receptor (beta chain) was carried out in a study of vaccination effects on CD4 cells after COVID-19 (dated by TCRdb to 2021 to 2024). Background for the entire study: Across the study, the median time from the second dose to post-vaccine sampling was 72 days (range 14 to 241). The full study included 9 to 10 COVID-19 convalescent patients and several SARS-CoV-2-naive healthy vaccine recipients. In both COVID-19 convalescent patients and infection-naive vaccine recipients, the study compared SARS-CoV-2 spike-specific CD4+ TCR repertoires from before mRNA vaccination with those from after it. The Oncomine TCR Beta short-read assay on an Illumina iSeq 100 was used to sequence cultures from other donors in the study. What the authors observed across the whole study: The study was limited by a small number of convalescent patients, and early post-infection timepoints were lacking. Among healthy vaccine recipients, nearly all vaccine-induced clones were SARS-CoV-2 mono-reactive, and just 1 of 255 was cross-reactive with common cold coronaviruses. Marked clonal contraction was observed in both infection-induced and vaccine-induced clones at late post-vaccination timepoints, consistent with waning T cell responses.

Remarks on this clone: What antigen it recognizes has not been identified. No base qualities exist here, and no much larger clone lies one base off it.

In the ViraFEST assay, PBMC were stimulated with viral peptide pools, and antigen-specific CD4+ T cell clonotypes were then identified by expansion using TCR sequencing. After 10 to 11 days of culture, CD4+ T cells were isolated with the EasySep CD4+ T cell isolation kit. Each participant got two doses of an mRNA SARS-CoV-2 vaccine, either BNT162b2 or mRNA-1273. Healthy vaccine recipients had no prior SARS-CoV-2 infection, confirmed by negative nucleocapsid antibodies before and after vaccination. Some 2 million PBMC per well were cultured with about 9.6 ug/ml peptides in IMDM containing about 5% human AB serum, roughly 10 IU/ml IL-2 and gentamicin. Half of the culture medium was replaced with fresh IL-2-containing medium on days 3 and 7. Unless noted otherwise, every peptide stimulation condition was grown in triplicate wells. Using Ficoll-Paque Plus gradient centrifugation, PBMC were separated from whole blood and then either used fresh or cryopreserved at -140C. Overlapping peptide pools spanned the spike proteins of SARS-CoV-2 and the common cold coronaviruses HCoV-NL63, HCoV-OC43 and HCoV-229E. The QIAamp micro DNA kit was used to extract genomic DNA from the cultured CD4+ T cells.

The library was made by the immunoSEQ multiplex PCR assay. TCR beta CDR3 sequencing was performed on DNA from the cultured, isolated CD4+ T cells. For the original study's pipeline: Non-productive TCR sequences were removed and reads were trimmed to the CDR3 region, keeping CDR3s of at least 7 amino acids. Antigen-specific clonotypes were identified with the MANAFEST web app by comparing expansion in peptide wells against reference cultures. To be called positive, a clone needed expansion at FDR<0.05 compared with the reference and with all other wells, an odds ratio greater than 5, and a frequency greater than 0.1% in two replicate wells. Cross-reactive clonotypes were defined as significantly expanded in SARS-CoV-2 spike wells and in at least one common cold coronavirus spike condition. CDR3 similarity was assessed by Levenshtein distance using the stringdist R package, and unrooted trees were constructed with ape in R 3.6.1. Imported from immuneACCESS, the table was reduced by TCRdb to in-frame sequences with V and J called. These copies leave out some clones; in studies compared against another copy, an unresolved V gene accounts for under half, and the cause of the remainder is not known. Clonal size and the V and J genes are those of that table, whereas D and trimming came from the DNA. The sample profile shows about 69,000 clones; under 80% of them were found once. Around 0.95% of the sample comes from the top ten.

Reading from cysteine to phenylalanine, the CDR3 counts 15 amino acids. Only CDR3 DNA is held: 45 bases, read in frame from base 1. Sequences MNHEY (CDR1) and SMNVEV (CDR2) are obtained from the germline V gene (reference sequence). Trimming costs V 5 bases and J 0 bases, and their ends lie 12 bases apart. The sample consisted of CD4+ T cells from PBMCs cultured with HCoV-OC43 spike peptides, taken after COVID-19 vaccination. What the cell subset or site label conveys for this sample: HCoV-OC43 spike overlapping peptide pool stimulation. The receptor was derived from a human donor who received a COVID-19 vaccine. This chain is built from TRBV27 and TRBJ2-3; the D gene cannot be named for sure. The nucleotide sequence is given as TGTGCCAGCAGTCCCCGTTTTTTGAGCACAGATACGCAGTATTTT. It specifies CASSPRFLSTDTQYF.